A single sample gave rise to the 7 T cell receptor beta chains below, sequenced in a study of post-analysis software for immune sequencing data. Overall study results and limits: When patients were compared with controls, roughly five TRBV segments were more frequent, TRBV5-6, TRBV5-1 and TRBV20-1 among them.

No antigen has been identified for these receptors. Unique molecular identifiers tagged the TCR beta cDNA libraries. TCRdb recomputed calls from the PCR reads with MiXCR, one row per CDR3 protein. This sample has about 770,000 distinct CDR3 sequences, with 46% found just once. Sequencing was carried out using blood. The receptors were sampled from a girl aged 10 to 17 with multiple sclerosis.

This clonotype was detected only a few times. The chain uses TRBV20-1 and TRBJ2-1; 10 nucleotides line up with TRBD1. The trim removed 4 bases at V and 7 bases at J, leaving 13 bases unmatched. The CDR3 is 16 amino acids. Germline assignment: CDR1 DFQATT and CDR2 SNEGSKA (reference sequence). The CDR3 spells CSAILLGTGEENEQFF. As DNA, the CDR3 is TGCAGTGCTATCCTGCTAGGGACAGGGGAGGAGAATGAGCAGTTCTTC.

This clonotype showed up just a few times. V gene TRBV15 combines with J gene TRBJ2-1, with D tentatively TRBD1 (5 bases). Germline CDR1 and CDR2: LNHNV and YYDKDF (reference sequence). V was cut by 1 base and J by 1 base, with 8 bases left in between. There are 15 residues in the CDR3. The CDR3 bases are TGTGCCACCAGCAGAGCAGGGCAGTCCTACAATGAGCAGTTCTTC. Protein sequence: CATSRAGQSYNEQFF.

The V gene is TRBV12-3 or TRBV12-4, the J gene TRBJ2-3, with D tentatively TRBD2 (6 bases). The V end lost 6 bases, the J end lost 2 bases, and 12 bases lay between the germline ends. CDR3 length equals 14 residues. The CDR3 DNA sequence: TGTGCCAGCAGCCGCGGGGTGAACACAGATACGCAGTATTTT. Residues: CASSRGVNTDTQYF.

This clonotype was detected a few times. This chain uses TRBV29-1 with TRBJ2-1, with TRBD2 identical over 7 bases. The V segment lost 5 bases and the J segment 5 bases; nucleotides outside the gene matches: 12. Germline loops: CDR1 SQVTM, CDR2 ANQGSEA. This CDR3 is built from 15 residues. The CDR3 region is CSVKDGPAGNNEQFF. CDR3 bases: TGCAGCGTTAAGGACGGACCAGCGGGGAACAATGAGCAGTTCTTC.

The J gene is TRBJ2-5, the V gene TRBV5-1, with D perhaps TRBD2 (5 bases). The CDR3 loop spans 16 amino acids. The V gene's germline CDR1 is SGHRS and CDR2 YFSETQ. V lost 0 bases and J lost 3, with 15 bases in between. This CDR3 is CASSLALTGREETQYF. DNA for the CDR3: TGCGCCAGCAGCTTGGCCTTAACCGGGCGGGAAGAGACCCAGTACTTC.

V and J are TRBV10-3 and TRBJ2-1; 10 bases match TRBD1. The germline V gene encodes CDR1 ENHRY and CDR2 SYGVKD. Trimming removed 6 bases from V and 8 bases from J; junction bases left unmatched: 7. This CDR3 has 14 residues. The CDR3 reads CAIRTDRGGDEQFF. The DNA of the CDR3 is TGTGCCATCAGAACGGACAGGGGGGGAGATGAGCAGTTCTTC.

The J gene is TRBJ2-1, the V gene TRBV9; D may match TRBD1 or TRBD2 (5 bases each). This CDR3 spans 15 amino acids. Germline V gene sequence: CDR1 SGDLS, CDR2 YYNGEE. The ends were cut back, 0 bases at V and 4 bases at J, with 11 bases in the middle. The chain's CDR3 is CASSVEGTLYNEQFF. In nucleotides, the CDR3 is TGTGCCAGCAGCGTAGAAGGGACCCTTTACAATGAGCAGTTCTTC.